The source of this T cell receptor beta chain is a study of CD8 T cells in Susac syndrome. A quantity of roughly 0.5 to 1 ug RNA underwent reverse transcription using random hexamers. TCRdb used MiXCR to reprocess the immunoSEQ multiplex PCR reads, holding one entry per CDR3 protein. The sample contains 75,000 or so distinct CDR3 sequences, over 85% of which appear only once. General observations from the study: The study found that Susac CD8+ clonal expansion peaked in TEMRA cells and active patients.

To note about this clonotype: The antigen is not known.

The sequenced target, TCR beta, came from blood CD8+ and CD4+ T cells. V was shortened by 1 base and J by 0 bases, with 9 bases between the two germline ends. The germline V gene encodes CDR1 LGHNA and CDR2 YSLEER. This CDR3 spans 16 amino acids. This sequence joins TRBV4-3 and TRBJ2-2; tentatively, D is TRBD1 (5 bases). The clonotype originates from a human donor with Susac syndrome. The sample comprised CD8+ T cells from PBMCs. Written as DNA, the CDR3 is TGCGCCAGCAGCCAAGGCGCGGACACGAACACCGGGGAGCTGTTTTTT. This gives the protein CASSQGADTNTGELFF.